This T cell receptor beta chain was sequenced in a study of blood T cells in healthy people across ages. Together with a sample-barcoded 5' primer, a J-beta primer mix was included in a second PCR lasting about 6 to 11 cycles. TCRdb used MiXCR to reprocess the 5' RACE reads, holding one entry per CDR3 protein. The repertoire holds approximately 1.5 million distinct CDR3 sequences, with approximately 39% as singletons. Note on this clonotype: Its specificity is not known.

Germline V gene data show CDR1 as SGHDT and CDR2 as YYEEEE. The CDR3 runs to 13 residues. Trimming removed 0 bases at V and 9 bases at J, with 10 bases between. Study observations and caveats: Nothing was known about donor CMV status, and this possibly confounded expanded clonotype changes. Long-lived donors exceeded aged donors in naive CD4+ cells and diversity. TCR beta diversity per million T cells fell roughly linearly with age.

V gene TRBV5-6 combines with J gene TRBJ1-5; no clear D. The origin of this receptor is a woman aged 18 to 35 in good health. The sequencing input was blood. CDR3 sequence reads: CASSLADRWPQHF. The CDR3 DNA follows: TGTGCCAGCAGCTTGGCCGACCGTTGGCCCCAGCATTTT.